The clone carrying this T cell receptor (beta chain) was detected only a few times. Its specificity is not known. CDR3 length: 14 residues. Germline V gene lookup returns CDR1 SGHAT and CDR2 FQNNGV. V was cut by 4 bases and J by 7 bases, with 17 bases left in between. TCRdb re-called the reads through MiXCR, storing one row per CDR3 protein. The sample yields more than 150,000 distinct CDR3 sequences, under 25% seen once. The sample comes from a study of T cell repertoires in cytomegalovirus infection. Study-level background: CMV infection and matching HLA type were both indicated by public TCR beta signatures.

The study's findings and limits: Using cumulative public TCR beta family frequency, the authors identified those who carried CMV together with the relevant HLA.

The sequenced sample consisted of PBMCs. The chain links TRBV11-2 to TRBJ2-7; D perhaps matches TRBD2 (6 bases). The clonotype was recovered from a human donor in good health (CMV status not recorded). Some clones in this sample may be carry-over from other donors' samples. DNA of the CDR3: TGTGCCAGCAGCTCGACCCGGGGGTACGGGGAGCAGTACTTC. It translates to CASSSTRGYGEQYF.